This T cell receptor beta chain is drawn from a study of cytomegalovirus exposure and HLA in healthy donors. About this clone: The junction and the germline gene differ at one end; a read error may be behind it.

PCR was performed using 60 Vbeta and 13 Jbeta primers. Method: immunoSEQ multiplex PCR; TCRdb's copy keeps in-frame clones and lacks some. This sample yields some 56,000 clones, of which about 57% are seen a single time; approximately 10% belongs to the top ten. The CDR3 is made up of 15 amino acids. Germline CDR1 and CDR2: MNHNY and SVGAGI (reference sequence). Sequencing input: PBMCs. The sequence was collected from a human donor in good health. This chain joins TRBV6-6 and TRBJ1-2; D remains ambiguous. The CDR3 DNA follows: TGTGCCAGCAGTTACTCGGGAGGATCTAACTATGGCTACCCCTTC. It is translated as CASSYSGGSNYGYPF.